Described below is a single T cell receptor (beta chain) sequence and its context. This sample is drawn from a study of blood T cell repertoires in COVID-19. Using immunoSEQ multiplex PCR, the repertoire was profiled, and TCRdb retains in-frame clones only, with some absent. The sample yields 55,000 to 85,000 clones, 81% seen once. From germline, CDR1 is SGHVS and CDR2 FQNEAQ. V gave up 1 base and J gave up 6 bases; unmatched junction bases: 5. This CDR3 spans 16 amino acids. The V call is TRBV7-8, the J call TRBJ1-6, with 8 bases fitting TRBD1. The material sequenced was peripheral blood. This TCR came from a woman aged 70-85 years with acute or convalescent COVID-19. In DNA, the CDR3 is TGTGCCAGCAGCTTAGTTGGGACAGGAATTAATTCACCCCTCCACTTT. Its protein is CASSLVGTGINSPLHF.